This TCR beta chain was identified in a study of PD-1 blockade in classical Hodgkin lymphoma (dated by TCRdb to the early 2020s). About the full investigation: Nivolumab dosing was 3 mg/kg intravenously every 2 weeks, continuing until either disease progression or unacceptable toxicity. The study used CyTOF and TCR beta sequencing to define a peripheral blood immune signature of response to PD-1 blockade in classical Hodgkin lymphoma.

The Qiagen DNeasy kit was used to extract genomic DNA from unsorted PBMCs and from the negatively selected CD4+ and CD8+ fractions. Amplification of TCR beta CDR3 regions was done by immunoSEQ multiplex PCR with primers that anneal to V and J segments. A synthetic immune receptor repertoire was used to minimize amplification bias, and any residual bias was removed computationally once sequencing was done. In the authors' own workflow: Custom Python scripts were used to quantify repertoire diversity as the Shannon entropy index. Unsorted, CD4+ and CD8+ repertoires were analyzed separately, except for combined analyses in which CD4+ and CD8+ sequences were merged in silico. Clonal expansion was defined as a frequency increase of at least 2-fold after treatment compared with C1D1, and clones undetected at baseline were assigned a pseudocount of 0.5. Singleton clones were defined as clones with 0 or 1 copy at C1D1, and non-singleton clones were defined as clones with 2 or more copies. By matching protein sequences in sorted samples from the same patient, clones expanded in unsorted samples were annotated as CD4+, CD8+ or unknown. Wilcoxon tests on paired samples were used to test changes in diversity from C1D1 to C4D1. TCRdb holds this immuneACCESS table with in-frame rearrangements only. Some clones are missing; in checked studies, unresolved V genes explain under half, and the rest has no known cause. Clone size and the V and J calls come from that table; the DNA yielded D and trimming. The sample records about 40,000 clones, 55% to 75% of which are singletons. 3% of the sample rests with the top ten.

As for this clone: This clone's antigen is unknown. One base away there is no much larger clone; base qualities are not given.

Inclusive of the bounding cysteine and phenylalanine, the CDR3 is 16 residues long. The entry retains the CDR3 DNA only, 48 bases that are in frame from base 1. Trimming costs V 8 bases and J 0 bases, and their ends lie 17 bases apart. CDR1 and CDR2 (ENHRY, SYGVKD) derive from the germline V gene. The paper as a whole reports these results and caveats: A significant rise by C4D1 was seen in CD4+ but not CD8+ TCR diversity (p=0.0027 vs p=0.16), with the rise being most apparent in complete responders (p=0.02). Baseline TCR diversity was reported as lower in newly diagnosed patients than in healthy donors, and lower still in relapsed/refractory patients. The study was restricted to a single clinical trial cohort, and the causes of repertoire differences, possibly disease activity or prior therapy, were left undefined. Diversity was lower in patients who began nivolumab less than 1 year after ASCT, so these patients were left out of later analyses to avoid confounding by immune reconstitution. Trial patients with a complete response had baseline diversity similar to that of newly diagnosed patients, while partial responders and progressors had significantly lower diversity.

Explained via the paper, the time point label denotes: cycle 1 day 1 (C1D1), immediately before nivolumab initiation. All trial patients had relapsed after autologous stem cell transplantation, with cohorts A, B and C differing in prior brentuximab vedotin exposure. The trial cohort included 55 to 65 patients with relapsed/refractory classical Hodgkin lymphoma, and each patient had a best overall response of complete response, partial response or progressive disease. In the multi-cohort phase II CheckMate 205 trial, trial patients received single-agent nivolumab. An independent review committee assessed best overall response using the 2007 International Working Group response criteria. Trial PBMCs were collected just before the start of nivolumab (C1D1) and during therapy at cycle 2 day 1 and cycle 4 day 1. Peripheral blood was collected in 8 mL Vacutainer Cell Preparation Tubes, from which PBMCs were isolated by centrifugation and then cryopreserved.

Sequences were derived from peripheral blood mononuclear cells (PBMCs), sampled at baseline. This sequence was found in a human donor with classical Hodgkin lymphoma. This chain is built from TRBV10-3 and TRBJ1-5, with no confident D gene call. The DNA is as follows: TGTGCCATCTTGCCAACCCCCAGATCTAGCAATCAGCCCCAGCATTTT. The translation is CAILPTPRSSNQPQHF.